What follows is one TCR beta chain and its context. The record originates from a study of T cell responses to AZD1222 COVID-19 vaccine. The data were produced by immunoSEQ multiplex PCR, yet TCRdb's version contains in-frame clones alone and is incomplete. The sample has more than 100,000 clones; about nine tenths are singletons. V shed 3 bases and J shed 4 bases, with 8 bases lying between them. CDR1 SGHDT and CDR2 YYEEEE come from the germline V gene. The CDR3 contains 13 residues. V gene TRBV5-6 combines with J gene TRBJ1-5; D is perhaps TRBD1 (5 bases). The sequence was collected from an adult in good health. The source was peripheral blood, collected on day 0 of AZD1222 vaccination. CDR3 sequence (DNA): TGTGCCAGCAGCTCGGGGCTTAATCAGCCCCAGCATTTT. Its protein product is CASSSGLNQPQHF. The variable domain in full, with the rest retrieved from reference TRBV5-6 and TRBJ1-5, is DAGVTQSPTHLIKTRGQQVTLRCSPKSGHDTVSWYQQALGQGPQFIFQYYEEEERQRGNFPDRFSGHQFPNYSSELNVNALLLGDSALYLCASSSGLNQPQHFGDGTRLSIL.